This entry lists 21 T cell receptor beta chains sequenced from one sample in a study of T cell changes during pregnancy in multiple sclerosis. The data were produced by immunoSEQ multiplex PCR, yet TCRdb's version contains in-frame clones alone and is incomplete. Of tens of thousands of clones in the sample, approximately 92% were seen once. The sample was peripheral blood, taken in the third trimester of pregnancy. The receptor set was obtained from a female donor in good health, enrolled as a control in a pregnancy study.

The V gene is TRBV27, the J gene TRBJ1-2; the D gene is possibly TRBD1 (6 bases). CDR1 and CDR2 (germline): MNHEY, SMNVEV (reference sequence). The CDR3 has 14 amino acids. V was cut by 1 base and J by 4 bases, with 10 bases left in between. The CDR3 sequence: CASSLFGGAYGYTF. CDR3 bases: TGTGCCAGCAGTTTATTTGGGGGCGCCTATGGCTACACCTTC.

J is TRBJ2-1 and V is TRBV27; TRBD1 agrees at 9 bases. The CDR3 runs to 15 residues. Germline trimming cut 3 bases from V and 10 bases from J; bases unmatched to any gene: 10. CDR1 MNHEY and CDR2 SMNVEV come from the germline V gene (reference sequence). Written as DNA, the CDR3 is TGTGCCAGCAGTTTGAGTGGGACAGGGACGGGGGAGCAGTTCTTC. Its protein product is CASSLSGTGTGEQFF.

The sample holds a few counts of this clone. V gene TRBV5-1 combines with J gene TRBJ1-1; D may be TRBD1 (6 bases). This CDR3 spans 14 amino acids. Trimming cost V 5 bases and J 0 bases, with 11 bases left between them. CDR1 is SGHRS, CDR2 YFSETQ, per germline. The CDR3 bases are TGCGCCAGCAGGGACAGCCTCATGAACACTGAAGCTTTCTTT. It translates to CASRDSLMNTEAFF.

The V call is TRBV7-9, the J call TRBJ2-7; tentatively, D is TRBD1 (5 bases). V lost 5 bases, J lost 6 bases, and 20 bases lay in between. This CDR3 is 15 amino acids long. Germline CDR1 SEHNR, CDR2 FQNEAQ (reference sequence). For the CDR3, the DNA is TGTGCCAGCAGCCCCAGGGAAAGTTCTACTCGCGAGCAGTACTTC. This sequence encodes CASSPRESSTREQYF.

The J gene is TRBJ2-5, the V gene TRBV19; D remains ambiguous. V lost 9 bases and J lost 1, with 12 bases in between. The germline V gene has CDR1 LNHDA and CDR2 SQIVND (reference sequence). The CDR3 has 13 amino acids. The CDR3 bases are TGTGCCAGCAGGTCCACGTCCCAAGAGACCCAGTACTTC. It specifies CASRSTSQETQYF.

CDR3 in DNA: TGTGCCTGGAGTACCGGGGGGGCAGGGGGGTACGAGCAGTACTTC. This encodes CAWSTGGAGGYEQYF. The chain employs TRBV30 and TRBJ2-7; a possible D gene is TRBD2 (8 bases). Germline V lookup: CDR1 GTSNPN, CDR2 SVGIG (reference sequence). CDR3 length: 15 residues. Between the trimmed V and J ends, which lost 2 bases and 4 bases, there was a span of 18 bases.

The CDR3 region has the DNA TGTGCCAGTAGTACAGGGGGCGCGGACTATGGCTACACCTTC. This translates into CASSTGGADYGYTF. The genes are TRBV19 and TRBJ1-2, with 8 bases aligning to TRBD1. CDR1 LNHDA and CDR2 SQIVND come from the germline V gene (reference sequence). V gave up 4 bases and J gave up 3 bases; unmatched junction bases: 4. This CDR3 contains 14 residues. The full variable domain, rest sourced from reference TRBV19 and TRBJ1-2, is DGGITQSPKYLFRKEGQNVTLSCEQNLNHDAMYWYRQDPGQGLRLIYYSQIVNDFQKGDIAEGYSVSREKKESFPLTVTSAQKNPTAFYLCASSTGGADYGYTFGSGTRLTVV.

The chain employs TRBV5-4 and TRBJ1-2; possibly TRBD1 for D (5 bases). Germline lookup yields CDR1 SGHNT and CDR2 YYREEE (reference sequence). V lost 3 bases and J lost 10, with 10 bases in between. The CDR3 consists of 11 residues. CDR3 sequence: CASSSGLDYTF. In DNA form, the CDR3 reads TGTGCCAGCAGCTCAGGGTTGGACTACACCTTC.

This chain links TRBV4-3 with TRBJ2-1, with 10 positions matching TRBD2. V trimming: 0 bases; J trimming: 4 bases; junction bases outside the gene matches: 3. This CDR3 has 16 amino acids. Germline assignment: CDR1 LGHNA and CDR2 YSLEER. The CDR3 loop is CASSQEALAGYNEQFF. The CDR3 coding sequence is TGCGCCAGCAGCCAAGAGGCACTAGCGGGATACAATGAGCAGTTCTTC.

The V call is TRBV7-9, the J call TRBJ1-1; D might be TRBD1 (6 bases). Germline CDR1 reads SEHNR; CDR2 reads FQNEAQ (reference sequence). The length of the CDR3 is 14 residues. Trimming pared 1 base from V and 10 bases from J, leaving 16 bases between. The CDR3 nucleotides read TGTGCCAGCAGCTTAGAGTTTGGGGGCGCGAGAGCTTTCTTT. Translated, it gives CASSLEFGGARAFF.

The gene calls are TRBV7-3 and TRBJ2-3, with D perhaps matching TRBD2 (5 bases). Germline CDR1 reads SGHTA; CDR2 reads FQGTGA. This CDR3 is built from 17 residues. The ends were cut back, 1 base at V and 6 bases at J, with 20 bases in the middle. The CDR3: CASSLMVRSRCGDTQYF. DNA of the CDR3: TGTGCCAGCAGCTTAATGGTCCGGTCAAGGTGCGGGGATACGCAGTATTTT.

The chain carries TRBV14 and TRBJ1-2, with 11 positions matching TRBD1. The CDR3 sequence is 15 residues long. With 8 bases clipped from V and 7 bases from J, the junction kept 12 bases outside the gene matches. Germline CDR1 is SGHDN and CDR2 is FVKESK. The CDR3 region has the DNA TGTGCCAGCGCGGCCGCCGGGACAGGGGGTTTTGGCTACACCTTC. Its protein product is CASAAAGTGGFGYTF.

The rearrangement links TRBV29-1 to TRBJ2-3, with D possibly TRBD2 on 5 matching bases. There are 12 residues in the CDR3. V lost 3 bases and J lost 5, with 9 bases in between. CDR1 and CDR2 (germline): SQVTM, ANQGSEA. The CDR3 spells CSVESAGDTQYF. DNA for the CDR3: TGCAGCGTTGAGTCGGCGGGAGATACGCAGTATTTT.

In this sample, this clone turned up once. The chain links TRBV30 to TRBJ2-5; D may be TRBD1 (6 bases). The V and J ends lost 3 bases and 1 base respectively, with 15 bases between them. Germline values: CDR1 GTSNPN, CDR2 SVGIG (reference sequence). The length of the CDR3 is 15 residues. The CDR3 loop reads CAWRALQGTQETQYF. In DNA, the CDR3 is TGTGCCTGGAGAGCCCTCCAGGGGACCCAAGAGACCCAGTACTTC. The whole variable domain, filled in from reference TRBV30 and TRBJ2-5, reads SQTIHQWPATLVQPVGSPLSLECTVEGTSNPNLYWYRQAAGRGLQLLFYSVGIGQISSEVPQNLSASRPQDRQFILSSKKLLLSDSGFYLCAWRALQGTQETQYFGPGTRLLVL.

This clone was found once. The chain employs TRBV28 and TRBJ2-1, with D perhaps TRBD1 (6 bases). Germline CDR1 reads MDHEN; CDR2 reads SYDVKM. Trimming stripped 5 bases from V and 6 bases from J, with 14 bases between. CDR3 size: 14 residues. The CDR3 loop reads CASSAPGHINEQFF. The CDR3 DNA reads as TGTGCCAGCAGTGCCCCGGGACACATCAATGAGCAGTTCTTC.

This clone was observed a handful of times. This chain joins TRBV18 and TRBJ2-3, with unresolved D. V lost 2 bases, J lost 0 bases, and 3 bases lay in between. Germline loops: CDR1 KGHSH, CDR2 LQKENI. This CDR3 spans 13 amino acids. CDR3 DNA: TGTGCCAGCTCACCAGTAAGCACAGATACGCAGTATTTT. Amino acid sequence: CASSPVSTDTQYF.

The sample holds one count of this clone. This chain connects TRBV19 to TRBJ2-7; TRBD2 agrees at 9 bases. The V gene end was trimmed by 2 bases and the J gene end by 4 bases; junction bases not matched to a gene: 6. The CDR3 spans 15 residues. Germline assignment: CDR1 LNHDA and CDR2 SQIVND (reference sequence). The CDR3 loop is CASSILLTSGYEQYF. DNA for the CDR3: TGTGCCAGTAGTATATTATTGACTAGCGGTTACGAGCAGTACTTC.

The chain carries TRBV28 and TRBJ1-1; 7 nucleotides match TRBD1. The CDR3 runs to 12 residues. Germline CDR1 MDHEN, CDR2 SYDVKM. V shed 7 bases and J 5 bases; nucleotides not matched to a gene: 4. The CDR3 region has the DNA TGTGCCAGCAAAGACAGGGAGACTGAAGCTTTCTTT. Its protein is CASKDRETEAFF.

The genes are TRBV7-3 and TRBJ1-2; D perhaps matches TRBD1 (6 bases). Germline V gene lookup returns CDR1 SGHTA and CDR2 FQGTGA. This CDR3 spans 15 amino acids. Trimming took 5 bases from V and 4 from J, leaving 17 bases between them. The CDR3 is CASSPQAGVRYGYTF. CDR3 nucleotide sequence: TGTGCCAGCAGCCCCCAGGCAGGGGTTCGCTATGGCTACACCTTC.

The chain uses TRBV11-3 and TRBJ2-5; D is perhaps TRBD2 (6 bases). Germline V lookup: CDR1 SGHNT, CDR2 YENEEA. The CDR3 is 14 amino acids. Trimming took 1 base from V and 9 from J, leaving 15 bases between them. DNA for the CDR3: TGTGCCAGCAGCTTAGGCGGGACTTACTCAGCCCAGTACTTC. Encoded protein: CASSLGGTYSAQYF.

The chain is built from TRBV5-1 and TRBJ2-7; 9 bases line up with TRBD1. This CDR3 region has 14 residues. The V and J ends lost 3 bases and 3 bases, in that order; junction bases with no gene match: 4. Germline CDR1 is SGHRS and CDR2 is YFSETQ. The CDR3 DNA follows: TGCGCCAGCAGCTGGGACAGGGCCCTCTACGAGCAGTACTTC. The encoded protein is CASSWDRALYEQYF.